The clone carrying this T cell receptor (beta chain) occurred many times. V was trimmed by 6 bases and J by 4 bases, leaving 19 bases between them. The CDR3 is 16 residues long. CDR1 and CDR2 (germline): SNHLY, FYNNEI. These data belong to a study of shared clonotypes between healthy human individuals. About the study: Donor composition was a couple of women and three men, aged 18 to 49. Per donor, three plates held CD4 naive cells, three held CD4 memory, two held CD8 naive and one held CD8 memory.

Using immunoSEQ multiplex PCR, the repertoire was profiled, and TCRdb retains in-frame clones only, with some absent. The repertoire holds roughly 1,000,000 clones, around 78% seen once, with under 0.8% in the top ten. This receptor was taken from a man aged 18 to 29 in good health. Some clones in this sample may be carry-over from other donors' samples. The sample consisted of memory CD4+ T cells from PBMCs. Stated subset: CD45RA-negative fraction. V is TRBV2 and J is TRBJ2-1; D is possibly TRBD2 (6 bases). In DNA, the CDR3 is TGTGCCAGCAGACTATTGGGGGGAGTGGGATACAATGAGCAGTTCTTC. Translated, it gives CASRLLGGVGYNEQFF.